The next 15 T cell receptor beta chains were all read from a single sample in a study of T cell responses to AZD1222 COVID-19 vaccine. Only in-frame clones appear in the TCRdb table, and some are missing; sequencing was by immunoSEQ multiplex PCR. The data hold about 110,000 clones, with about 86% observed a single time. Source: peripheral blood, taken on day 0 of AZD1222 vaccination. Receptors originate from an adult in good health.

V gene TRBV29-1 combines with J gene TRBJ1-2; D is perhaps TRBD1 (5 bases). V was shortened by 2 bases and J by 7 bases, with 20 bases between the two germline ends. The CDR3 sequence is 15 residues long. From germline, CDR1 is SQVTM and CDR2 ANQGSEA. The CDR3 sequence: CSVEKGTGFLGGYTF. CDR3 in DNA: TGCAGCGTTGAAAAGGGGACGGGGTTTCTGGGTGGCTACACCTTC. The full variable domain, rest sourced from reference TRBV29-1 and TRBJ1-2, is SAVISQKPSRDICQRGTSLTIQCQVDSQVTMMFWYRQQPGQSLTLIATANQGSEATYESGFVIDKFPISRPNLTFSTLTVSNMSPEDSSIYLCSVEKGTGFLGGYTFGSGTRLTVV.

The CDR3 sequence: CASTAVGTDFRGYTF. In DNA form, the CDR3 reads TGTGCCAGCACCGCAGTCGGCACCGACTTTCGTGGCTACACCTTC. The V and J genes are TRBV6-5 and TRBJ1-2; D remains unclear. CDR1 is MNHEY and CDR2 is SVGAGI in the germline V gene. The CDR3 covers 15 residues. Trimming cost V 7 bases and J 7 bases, with 22 bases left between them.

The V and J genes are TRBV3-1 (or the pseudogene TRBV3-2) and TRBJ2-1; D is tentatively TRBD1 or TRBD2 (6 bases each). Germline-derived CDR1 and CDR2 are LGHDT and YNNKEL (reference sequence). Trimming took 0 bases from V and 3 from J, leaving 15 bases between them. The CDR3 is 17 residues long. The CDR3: CASSQDASGGRYNEQFF. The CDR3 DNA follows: TGTGCCAGCAGCCAAGACGCCTCCGGGGGCCGCTACAATGAGCAGTTCTTC.

The chain's CDR3 is CSSCRGLFRCIGSPLHF. In nucleotides, the CDR3 is TGCAGCTCATGCCGGGGTCTCTTTAGATGTATCGGATCACCCCTCCACTTT. The chain joins TRBV29-1 to TRBJ1-6; unclear D gene. The CDR3 consists of 17 residues. Germline V gene sequence: CDR1 SQVTM, CDR2 ANQGSEA. Trimming took 8 bases from V and 10 from J, leaving 30 bases between them.

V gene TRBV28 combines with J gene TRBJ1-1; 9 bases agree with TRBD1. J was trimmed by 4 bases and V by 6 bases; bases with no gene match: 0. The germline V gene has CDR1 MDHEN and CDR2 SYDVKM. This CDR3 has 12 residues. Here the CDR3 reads CASRTGGTEAFF. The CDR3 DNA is TGTGCCAGCAGGACAGGGGGCACTGAAGCTTTCTTT.

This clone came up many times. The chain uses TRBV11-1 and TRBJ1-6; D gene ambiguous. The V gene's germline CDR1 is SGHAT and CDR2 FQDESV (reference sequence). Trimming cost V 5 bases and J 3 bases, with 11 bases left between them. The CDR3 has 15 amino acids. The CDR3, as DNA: TGTGCCAGCAGCCCCGCCGGTAGCTATAATTCACCCCTCCACTTT. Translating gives CASSPAGSYNSPLHF.

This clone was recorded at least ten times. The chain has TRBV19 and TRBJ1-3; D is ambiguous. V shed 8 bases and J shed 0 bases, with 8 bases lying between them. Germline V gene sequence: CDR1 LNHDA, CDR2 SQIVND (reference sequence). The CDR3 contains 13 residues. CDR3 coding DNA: TGTGCCAGTCTCAGTTACTCTGGAAACACCATATATTTT. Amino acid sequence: CASLSYSGNTIYF.

In DNA, the CDR3 is TGTGCCAGCAGCTTAAGATGGGGGGGCAATCAGCCCCAGCATTTT. It translates to CASSLRWGGNQPQHF. The V call is TRBV7-2, the J call TRBJ1-5; the D gene is possibly TRBD1 (5 bases). The CDR3 is made up of 15 amino acids. CDR1 SGHTA and CDR2 FQGNSA come from the germline V gene. Trimming pared 2 bases from V and 2 bases from J, leaving 10 bases between. The full variable domain, completed using reference TRBV7-2 and TRBJ1-5, is GAGVSQSPSNKVTEKGKDVELRCDPISGHTALYWYRQSLGQGLEFLIYFQGNSAPDKSGLPSDRFSAERTGGSVSTLTIQRTQQEDSAVYLCASSLRWGGNQPQHFGDGTRLSIL.

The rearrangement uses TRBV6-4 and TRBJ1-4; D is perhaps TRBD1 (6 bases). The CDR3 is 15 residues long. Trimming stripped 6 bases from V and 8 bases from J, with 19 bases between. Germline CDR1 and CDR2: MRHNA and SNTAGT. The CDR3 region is CASRKQGTEGEKLFF. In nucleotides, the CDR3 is TGTGCCAGCAGAAAACAGGGAACCGAGGGCGAAAAACTGTTTTTT.

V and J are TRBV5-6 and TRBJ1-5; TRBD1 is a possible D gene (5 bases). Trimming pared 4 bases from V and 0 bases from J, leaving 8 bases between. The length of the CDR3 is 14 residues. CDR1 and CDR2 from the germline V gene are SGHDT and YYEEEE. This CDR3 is CASSGQNSNQPQHF. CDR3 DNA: TGTGCCAGCAGCGGACAAAATAGCAATCAGCCCCAGCATTTT.

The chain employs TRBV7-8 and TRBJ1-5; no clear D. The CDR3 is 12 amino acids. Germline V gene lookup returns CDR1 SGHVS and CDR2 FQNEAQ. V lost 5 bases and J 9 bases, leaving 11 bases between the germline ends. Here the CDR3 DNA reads TGTGCCAGCAGCCCAGGCCAAGCGCCCCAGCATTTT. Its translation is CASSPGQAPQHF.

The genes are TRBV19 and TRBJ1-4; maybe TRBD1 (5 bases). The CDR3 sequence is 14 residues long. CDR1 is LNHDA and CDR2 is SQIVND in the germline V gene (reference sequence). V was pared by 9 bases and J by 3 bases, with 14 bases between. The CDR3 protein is CASGGGISNEKLFF. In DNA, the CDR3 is TGTGCCAGCGGTGGGGGGATTTCTAATGAAAAACTGTTTTTT.

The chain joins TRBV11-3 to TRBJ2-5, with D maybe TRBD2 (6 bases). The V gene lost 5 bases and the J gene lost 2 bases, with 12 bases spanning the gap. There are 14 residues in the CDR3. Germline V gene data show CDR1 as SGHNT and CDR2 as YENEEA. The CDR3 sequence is CASSPNGGQETQYF. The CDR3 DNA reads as TGTGCCAGCAGCCCCAATGGGGGGCAAGAGACCCAGTACTTC.

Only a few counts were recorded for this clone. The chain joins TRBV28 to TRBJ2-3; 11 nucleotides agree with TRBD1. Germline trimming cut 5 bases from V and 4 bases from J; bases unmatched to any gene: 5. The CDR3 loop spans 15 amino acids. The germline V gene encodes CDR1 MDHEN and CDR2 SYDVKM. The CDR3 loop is CASSQWTGGADTQYF. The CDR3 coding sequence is TGTGCCAGCAGTCAGTGGACAGGGGGCGCAGATACGCAGTATTTT.

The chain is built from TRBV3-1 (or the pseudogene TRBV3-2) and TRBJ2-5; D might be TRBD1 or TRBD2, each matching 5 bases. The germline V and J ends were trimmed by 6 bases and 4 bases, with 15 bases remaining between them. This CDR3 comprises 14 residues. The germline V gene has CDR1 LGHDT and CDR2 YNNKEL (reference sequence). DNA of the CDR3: TGTGCCAGCAGACGACTAACAGGCACAGAGACCCAGTACTTC. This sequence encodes CASRRLTGTETQYF.